These 27 T cell receptor beta chains share one sample of origin, sequenced in a study of blood T cell repertoires in COVID-19. Profiled with immunoSEQ multiplex PCR; TCRdb holds only in-frame clones, not every one. The sample consists of 130,000 to 150,000 clones, roughly 80% of them appearing once. The source material was peripheral blood. Receptors were obtained from a woman older than 75 with acute or convalescent COVID-19.

The V gene is TRBV6-5, the J gene TRBJ1-1, with 7 bases identical to TRBD1. V dropped 7 bases and J dropped 1; count of bases not matched to a gene: 6. This CDR3 is 14 amino acids long. From germline, CDR1 is MNHEY and CDR2 SVGAGI. CDR3 sequence (DNA): TGTGCCAGCAATCCATACAGGGGGAACACTGAAGCTTTCTTT. Protein sequence: CASNPYRGNTEAFF.

The chain joins TRBV19 to TRBJ1-2; D ambiguous. Germline CDR1 LNHDA, CDR2 SQIVND (reference sequence). Trimming shortened V by 1 base and J by 8 bases, and 8 bases separated the two germline ends. CDR3 size: 12 residues. CDR3 protein: CASSIGGFGYTF. In DNA form, the CDR3 reads TGTGCCAGTAGTATAGGAGGGTTCGGCTACACCTTC.

The genes are TRBV3-1 (or the pseudogene TRBV3-2) and TRBJ2-1; TRBD1 matches at 7 bases. In germline, CDR1 is LGHDT, CDR2 YNNKEL (reference sequence). Trimming at V came to 6 bases and at J to 9 bases, leaving 8 bases not matched to a gene. The CDR3 runs 13 residues. DNA for the CDR3: TGTGCCAGCAGGCACAGGGGCGGAGGTGAGCAGTTCTTC. Translating gives CASRHRGGGEQFF.

The CDR3 nucleotides are TGTGCCATCAGTGAGGGAAGGGGACCCCTCCACTTT. Translating gives CAISEGRGPLHF. This chain connects TRBV10-3 to TRBJ1-6, with D possibly TRBD1 on 5 matching bases. In germline, CDR1 is ENHRY, CDR2 SYGVKD. V lost 2 bases and J lost 12, with 8 bases in between. This CDR3 has 12 residues.

In regard to this clone: Mismatch with germline at one junction end may stem from a read error. This chain uses TRBV5-5 with TRBJ1-1, with D perhaps TRBD1 (5 bases). The CDR3 spans 13 residues. In germline, CDR1 is SGHKS, CDR2 YYEKEE (reference sequence). CDR3 loop: CASSLDGGYLGLF. The CDR3 DNA is TGTGCCAGCAGCTTAGACGGGGGTTACCTGGGTCTCTTT.

V and J are TRBV18 and TRBJ2-2, with D maybe TRBD1 (5 bases). This CDR3 is built from 15 residues. CDR1 KGHSH and CDR2 LQKENI come from the germline V gene. Trimming took off 0 bases at V and 7 bases at J, with 12 bases between the two ends. The CDR3 nucleotides are TGTGCCAGCTCACCACCGAGTAGGGGCAGCGGGGAGCTGTTTTTT. Protein product: CASSPPSRGSGELFF.

The rearrangement links TRBV15 to TRBJ1-5, with TRBD1 matching over 9 bases. CDR1 LNHNV and CDR2 YYDKDF come from the germline V gene (reference sequence). The CDR3 covers 15 residues. V lost 0 bases to trimming and J lost 6 bases; unmatched junction nucleotides: 3. The CDR3 reads CATSRDRTGAQPQHF. CDR3 bases: TGTGCCACCAGCAGAGATAGGACAGGGGCTCAGCCCCAGCATTTT. Combining the CDR3 with reference TRBV15 and TRBJ1-5 gives the whole variable domain DAMVIQNPRYQVTQFGKPVTLSCSQTLNHNVMYWYQQKSSQAPKLLFHYYDKDFNNEADTPDNFQSRRPNTSFCFLDIRSPGLGDTAMYLCATSRDRTGAQPQHFGDGTRLSIL.

This chain joins TRBV27 and TRBJ1-2; D unclear. This CDR3 region has 15 residues. From germline, CDR1 is MNHEY and CDR2 SMNVEV (reference sequence). V dropped 4 bases and J dropped 8 bases, with 20 bases sitting between them. CDR3 in DNA: TGTGCCAGCAGTTCCTCCTGGCGGGTCCCGGGGGGCTACACCTTC. Amino acid sequence: CASSSSWRVPGGYTF.

The gene calls are TRBV4-2 and TRBJ1-2, with 11 bases aligning to TRBD1. This CDR3 spans 16 amino acids. From germline, CDR1 is LGHNA and CDR2 YNFKEQ. J was trimmed by 7 bases and V by 0 bases; bases with no gene match: 7. The CDR3 DNA reads TGTGCCAGCAGCCAAGAGGGCGGGACAGGGGGAAGTGGCTACACCTTC. Its translation: CASSQEGGTGGSGYTF.

J is TRBJ2-5 and V is TRBV5-4; D is possibly TRBD2 (5 bases). Trimming took 0 bases from V and 5 from J, leaving 11 bases between them. Germline V gene data show CDR1 as SGHNT and CDR2 as YYREEE (reference sequence). The CDR3 extends over 14 amino acids. The CDR3 DNA sequence: TGTGCCAGCAGCTTGGAGACTAATTCGGAGACCCAGTACTTC. Amino acid sequence: CASSLETNSETQYF. The full variable domain, rest sourced from reference TRBV5-4 and TRBJ2-5, is ETGVTQSPTHLIKTRGQQVTLRCSSQSGHNTVSWYQQALGQGPQFIFQYYREEENGRGNFPPRFSGLQFPNYSSELNVNALELDDSALYLCASSLETNSETQYFGPGTRLLVL.

The chain links TRBV5-5 to TRBJ1-1; the D gene is possibly TRBD1 (6 bases). Trimming removed 3 bases at V and 1 base at J, with 7 bases between. Per the germline V gene, CDR1 is SGHKS and CDR2 is YYEKEE (reference sequence). The CDR3 spans 13 residues. The CDR3 reads CASSWTANTEAFF. In DNA form, the CDR3 reads TGTGCCAGCAGCTGGACAGCGAACACTGAAGCTTTCTTT.

The rearrangement joins TRBV18 to TRBJ1-3; unclear D gene. V was cut by 3 bases and J by 2 bases, with 8 bases left in between. The germline gives CDR1 KGHSH, CDR2 LQKENI. This CDR3 comprises 14 residues. The DNA of the CDR3 is TGTGCCAGCTCACCGAACAACGCTGGAAACACCATATATTTT. Protein product: CASSPNNAGNTIYF.

The chain uses TRBV9 and TRBJ1-1, with D possibly matching TRBD1 (6 bases). Trimming removed 3 bases from V and 6 bases from J, with 21 bases in between. Per the germline V gene, CDR1 is SGDLS and CDR2 is YYNGEE. The CDR3 covers 16 residues. This CDR3 reads CASSAGGGPQVSEAFF. The CDR3 nucleotides are TGTGCCAGCAGCGCGGGAGGGGGGCCCCAGGTCTCTGAAGCTTTCTTT.

The chain is built from TRBV12-3 or TRBV12-4 and TRBJ1-5; a weak D match, TRBD1 (6 bases). The CDR3 is 13 amino acids. V dropped 6 bases and J dropped 5 bases, with 11 bases sitting between them. This CDR3 is CASRPNRDQPQHF. The CDR3 nucleotides read TGTGCCAGCAGGCCTAACAGGGATCAGCCCCAGCATTTT.

The chain has TRBV19 and TRBJ1-3, with D tentatively TRBD1 (6 bases). The germline V and J ends were trimmed by 3 bases and 1 base, with 13 bases remaining between them. The CDR3 contains 16 residues. Germline loops: CDR1 LNHDA, CDR2 SQIVND (reference sequence). DNA for the CDR3: TGTGCCAGTAGTATCGGGACCAGGGGTTCTGGAAACACCATATATTTT. This translates into CASSIGTRGSGNTIYF. The whole variable domain, filled in from reference TRBV19 and TRBJ1-3, reads DGGITQSPKYLFRKEGQNVTLSCEQNLNHDAMYWYRQDPGQGLRLIYYSQIVNDFQKGDIAEGYSVSREKKESFPLTVTSAQKNPTAFYLCASSIGTRGSGNTIYFGEGSWLTVV.

The V gene is TRBV4-1, the J gene TRBJ2-3, with D possibly matching TRBD2 (7 bases). CDR3 length: 18 residues. Between the trimmed V and J ends, which lost 3 bases and 6 bases, there was a span of 25 bases. Germline CDR1 reads MGHRA; CDR2 reads YSYEKL. The CDR3, as DNA: TGCGCCAGCAGCCAGAAGGACCCCGACGGGGGGCCGGCTGATACGCAGTATTTT. This sequence encodes CASSQKDPDGGPADTQYF.

This clone has more than one count but fewer than ten. V and J are TRBV30 and TRBJ2-1; 7 bases align to TRBD2. The CDR3 contains 14 residues. With 1 base clipped from V and 0 bases from J, the junction kept 0 bases outside the gene matches. Germline CDR1 reads GTSNPN; CDR2 reads SVGIG (reference sequence). The CDR3 region is CAWSGTSSYNEQFF. The CDR3 DNA follows: TGTGCCTGGAGTGGGACTAGCTCCTACAATGAGCAGTTCTTC.

This chain connects TRBV21-1 to TRBJ1-5; TRBD1, the table's D call, was not compared with the DNA. TRBV21-1 counts as a pseudogene. The CDR3 sequence is 18 residues long. CDR3 loop: CASKCPGTGVRSNQPQHF. The DNA for the CDR3 is TGTGCCAGCAAATGTCCCGGGACAGGGGTAAGGAGCAATCAGCCCCAGCATTTT.

This clone was recorded a few times. V usage is TRBV6-5 and J usage is TRBJ2-1, with a possible D match to TRBD1 (6 bases). V was cut by 5 bases and J by 0 bases, with 11 bases left in between. Germline lookup yields CDR1 MNHEY and CDR2 SVGAGI. The CDR3 is made up of 15 amino acids. CDR3 loop: CASSRDRFSYNEQFF. The CDR3 DNA is TGTGCCAGCAGTAGAGACAGGTTCTCCTACAATGAGCAGTTCTTC.

V and J are TRBV7-2 and TRBJ2-3, with D hard to call. Per germline, CDR1 SGHTA and CDR2 FQGNSA. V lost 5 bases and J 2 bases, leaving 14 bases between the germline ends. This CDR3 region has 15 residues. The DNA for the CDR3 is TGTGCCAGCAGCCTTAACAGACAATCCACAGATACGCAGTATTTT. Encoded protein: CASSLNRQSTDTQYF.

In this sample, this clone turned up once. The rearrangement joins TRBV24-1 to TRBJ2-1; 14 bases are shared with TRBD2. The V segment lost 4 bases and the J segment 10 bases; nucleotides outside the gene matches: 5. Germline loops: CDR1 KGHDR, CDR2 SFDVKD. The CDR3 length is 15 residues. The CDR3 DNA reads as TGTGCCACCAGTGACTCGACTAGCGGGGGGGAGGAGCAGTTCTTC. Its protein product is CATSDSTSGGEEQFF.

In its sample, this clone was seen a few times. The J gene is TRBJ2-5, the V gene TRBV3-1 (or the pseudogene TRBV3-2); TRBD1 matches 7 bases. The CDR3 spans 16 residues. V trimming: 1 base; J trimming: 2 bases; junction bases outside the gene matches: 7. CDR1 is LGHDT, CDR2 YNNKEL, per germline (reference sequence). The CDR3 region has the DNA TGTGCCAGCAGCCAAGGGGTGGGACAGCTACAAGAGACCCAGTACTTC. Its translation: CASSQGVGQLQETQYF.

This chain joins TRBV19 and TRBJ1-3; D is unclear. The ends were cut back, 9 bases at V and 1 base at J, with 22 bases in the middle. The CDR3 contains 17 residues. The germline gives CDR1 LNHDA, CDR2 SQIVND (reference sequence). In DNA form, the CDR3 reads TGTGCCAGCACCCACGTGAGCAGGTGGCTGTCTGGAAACACCATATATTTT. Translated: CASTHVSRWLSGNTIYF. The full variable domain, completed using reference TRBV19 and TRBJ1-3, is DGGITQSPKYLFRKEGQNVTLSCEQNLNHDAMYWYRQDPGQGLRLIYYSQIVNDFQKGDIAEGYSVSREKKESFPLTVTSAQKNPTAFYLCASTHVSRWLSGNTIYFGEGSWLTVV.

The chain employs TRBV11-3 and TRBJ2-2, with 8 nucleotides matching TRBD2. Germline loops: CDR1 SGHNT, CDR2 YENEEA. This CDR3 is built from 16 residues. V lost 3 bases, J lost 3 bases, and 6 bases stayed unmatched. The CDR3 sequence: CASSFGGARDTGELFF. DNA of the CDR3: TGTGCCAGCAGCTTCGGGGGGGCTAGGGACACCGGGGAGCTGTTTTTT.

This rearrangement joins TRBV2 to TRBJ1-4; D call uncertain. The CDR3 is 14 residues long. Trimming shortened V by 3 bases and J by 8 bases, and 13 bases separated the two germline ends. Germline V lookup: CDR1 SNHLY, CDR2 FYNNEI. As DNA, the CDR3 is TGTGCCAGCAGTGACAGCCAGGTACGAGAAAAACTGTTTTTT. Protein sequence: CASSDSQVREKLFF.

V is TRBV18 and J is TRBJ2-7; D is ambiguous. The germline V gene has CDR1 KGHSH and CDR2 LQKENI. The V end lost 0 bases, the J end lost 4 bases, and 7 bases lay between the germline ends. The CDR3 consists of 13 residues. Here the CDR3 reads CASSPPTGYEQYF. The CDR3 DNA reads as TGTGCCAGCTCACCACCGACGGGTTACGAGCAGTACTTC.

This clone was found a few times. The rearrangement joins TRBV6-1 to TRBJ1-6; 7 nucleotides match TRBD1. The V and J ends lost 2 bases and 4 bases, in that order; junction bases with no gene match: 5. Germline V gene lookup returns CDR1 MNHNS and CDR2 SASEGT. CDR3 length equals 16 residues. The CDR3 loop reads CASSEIDRVYNSPLHF. CDR3 sequence (DNA): TGTGCCAGCAGTGAAATCGACAGGGTTTATAATTCACCCCTCCACTTT.